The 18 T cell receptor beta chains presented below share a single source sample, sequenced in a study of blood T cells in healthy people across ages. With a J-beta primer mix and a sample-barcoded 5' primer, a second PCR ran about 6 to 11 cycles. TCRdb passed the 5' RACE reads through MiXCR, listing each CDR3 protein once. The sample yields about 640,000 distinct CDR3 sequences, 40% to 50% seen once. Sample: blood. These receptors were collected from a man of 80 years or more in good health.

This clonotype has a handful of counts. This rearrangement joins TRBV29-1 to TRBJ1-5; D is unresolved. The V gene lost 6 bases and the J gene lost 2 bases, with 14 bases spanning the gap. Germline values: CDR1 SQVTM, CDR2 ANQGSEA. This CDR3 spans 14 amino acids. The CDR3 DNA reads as TGCAGCGTCTGTCAGGTTTTGGGCAATCAGCCCCAGCATTTT. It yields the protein CSVCQVLGNQPQHF.

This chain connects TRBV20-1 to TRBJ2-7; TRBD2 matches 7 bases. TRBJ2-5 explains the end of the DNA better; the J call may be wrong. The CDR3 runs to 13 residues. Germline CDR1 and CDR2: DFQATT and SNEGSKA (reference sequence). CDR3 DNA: TGCAGTGCTCCTTTCAGCGGGAAGGAGACCCAGTACTTC. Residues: CSAPFSGKETQYF.

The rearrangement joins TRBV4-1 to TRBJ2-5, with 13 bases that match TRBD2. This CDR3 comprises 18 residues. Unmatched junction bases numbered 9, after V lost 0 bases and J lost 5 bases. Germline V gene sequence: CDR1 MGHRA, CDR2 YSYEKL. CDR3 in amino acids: CASSQEPLAGGPRETQYF. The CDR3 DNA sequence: TGCGCCAGCAGCCAAGAACCACTAGCGGGGGGGCCGAGGGAGACCCAGTACTTC.

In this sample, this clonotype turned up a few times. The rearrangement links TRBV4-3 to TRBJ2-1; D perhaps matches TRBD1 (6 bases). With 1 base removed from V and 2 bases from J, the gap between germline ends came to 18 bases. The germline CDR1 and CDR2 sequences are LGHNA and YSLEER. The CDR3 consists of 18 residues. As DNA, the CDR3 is TGCGCCAGCAGCCAAGTTGTGTCTGTGGGGGCCACCTACAATGAGCAGTTCTTC. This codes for CASSQVVSVGATYNEQFF.

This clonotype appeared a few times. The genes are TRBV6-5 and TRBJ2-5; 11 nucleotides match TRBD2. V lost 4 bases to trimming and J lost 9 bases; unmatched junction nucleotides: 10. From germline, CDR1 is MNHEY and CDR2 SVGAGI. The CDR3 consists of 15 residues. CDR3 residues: CASSSATSGGGPQYF. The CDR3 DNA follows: TGTGCCAGCAGTTCCGCAACTAGCGGGGGAGGGCCCCAGTACTTC.

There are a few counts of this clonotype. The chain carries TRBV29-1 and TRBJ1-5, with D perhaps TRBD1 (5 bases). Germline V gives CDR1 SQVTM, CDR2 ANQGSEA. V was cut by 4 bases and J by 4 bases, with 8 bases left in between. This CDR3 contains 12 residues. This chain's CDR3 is CSVGAGNQPQHF. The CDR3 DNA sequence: TGCAGCGTTGGGGCAGGGAATCAGCCCCAGCATTTT. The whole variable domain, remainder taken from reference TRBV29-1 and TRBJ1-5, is SAVISQKPSRDICQRGTSLTIQCQVDSQVTMMFWYRQQPGQSLTLIATANQGSEATYESGFVIDKFPISRPNLTFSTLTVSNMSPEDSSIYLCSVGAGNQPQHFGDGTRLSIL.

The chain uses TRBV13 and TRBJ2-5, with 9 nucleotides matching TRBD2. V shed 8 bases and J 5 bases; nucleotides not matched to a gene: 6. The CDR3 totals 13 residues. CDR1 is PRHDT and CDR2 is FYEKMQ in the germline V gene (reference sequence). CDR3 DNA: TGTGCCAGCTTCTTGAGCGGGGGGGAGACCCAGTACTTC. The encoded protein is CASFLSGGETQYF.

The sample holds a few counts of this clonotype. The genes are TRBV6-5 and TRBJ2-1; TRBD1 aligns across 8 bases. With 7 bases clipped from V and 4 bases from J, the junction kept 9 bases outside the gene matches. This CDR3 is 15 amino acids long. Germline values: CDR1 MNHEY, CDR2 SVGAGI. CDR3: CASTFRQGTYNEQFF. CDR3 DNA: TGTGCCAGCACCTTTAGACAGGGGACTTACAATGAGCAGTTCTTC.

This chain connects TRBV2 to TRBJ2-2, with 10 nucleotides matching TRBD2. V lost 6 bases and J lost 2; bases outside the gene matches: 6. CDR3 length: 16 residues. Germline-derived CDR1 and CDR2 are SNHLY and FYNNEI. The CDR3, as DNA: TGTGCCAGCAGGGTGGGACTAGCGACTAACACCGGGGAGCTGTTTTTT. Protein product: CASRVGLATNTGELFF.

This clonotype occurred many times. CDR3 DNA sequence: TGTGCCAGCAGCTCCCGGGGGGGTTTCGAGCAGTACTTC. The encoded protein is CASSSRGGFEQYF. The chain has TRBV7-2 and TRBJ2-7; 8 bases agree with TRBD2. The CDR3 is 13 residues long. J lost 6 bases, V lost 4 bases, and 5 bases had no gene match. CDR1 and CDR2 (germline): SGHTA, FQGNSA.

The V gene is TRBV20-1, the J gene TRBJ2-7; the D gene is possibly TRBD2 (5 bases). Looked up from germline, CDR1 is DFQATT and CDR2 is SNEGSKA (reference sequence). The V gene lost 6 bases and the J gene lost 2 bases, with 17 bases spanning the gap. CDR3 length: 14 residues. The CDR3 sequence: CSARLAISPYEQYF. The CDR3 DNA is TGCAGTGCCCGGTTAGCGATTAGCCCCTACGAGCAGTACTTC.

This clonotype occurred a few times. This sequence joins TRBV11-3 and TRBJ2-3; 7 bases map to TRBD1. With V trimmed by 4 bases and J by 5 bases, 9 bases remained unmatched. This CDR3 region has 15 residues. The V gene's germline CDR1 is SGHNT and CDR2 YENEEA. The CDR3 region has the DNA TGTGCCAGCAGCTCAGCCGGGACAGCGCAAGATACGCAGTATTTT. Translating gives CASSSAGTAQDTQYF.

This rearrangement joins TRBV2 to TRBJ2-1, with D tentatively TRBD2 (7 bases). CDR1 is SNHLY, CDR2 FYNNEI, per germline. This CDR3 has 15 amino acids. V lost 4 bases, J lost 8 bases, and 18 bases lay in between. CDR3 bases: TGTGCCAGCAGTGTGGGGGGGGGCCCGTCGGATGAGCAGTTCTTC. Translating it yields CASSVGGGPSDEQFF.

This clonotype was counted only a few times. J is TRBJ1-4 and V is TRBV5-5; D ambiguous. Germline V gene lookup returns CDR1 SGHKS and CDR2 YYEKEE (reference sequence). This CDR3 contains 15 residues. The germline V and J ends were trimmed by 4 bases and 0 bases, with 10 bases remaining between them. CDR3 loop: CASSTLGSTNEKLFF. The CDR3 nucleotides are TGTGCCAGCAGCACGCTAGGGTCAACTAATGAAAAACTGTTTTTT.

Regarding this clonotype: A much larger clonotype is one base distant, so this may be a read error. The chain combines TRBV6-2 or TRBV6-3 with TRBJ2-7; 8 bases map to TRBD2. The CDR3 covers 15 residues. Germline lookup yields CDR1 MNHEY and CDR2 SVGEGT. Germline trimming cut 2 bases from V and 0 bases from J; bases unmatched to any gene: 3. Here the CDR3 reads CASSYDAGGSYEQYF. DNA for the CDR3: TGTGCCAGCAGTTACGACGCGGGGGGCTCCTACGAGCAGTACTTC.

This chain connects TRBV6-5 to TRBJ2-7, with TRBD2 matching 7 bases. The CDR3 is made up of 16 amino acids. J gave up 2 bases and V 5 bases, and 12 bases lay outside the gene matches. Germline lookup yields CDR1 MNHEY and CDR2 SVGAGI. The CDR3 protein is CASSHPGRAGTYEQYF. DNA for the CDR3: TGTGCCAGCAGTCACCCGGGACGAGCGGGGACCTACGAGCAGTACTTC.

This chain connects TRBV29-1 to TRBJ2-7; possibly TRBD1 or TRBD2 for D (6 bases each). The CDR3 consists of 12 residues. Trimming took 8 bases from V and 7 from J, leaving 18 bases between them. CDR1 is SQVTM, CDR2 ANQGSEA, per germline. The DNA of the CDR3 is TGCAGCACTGAGGGGGTTGGGGGGGAGCAGTACTTC. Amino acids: CSTEGVGGEQYF.

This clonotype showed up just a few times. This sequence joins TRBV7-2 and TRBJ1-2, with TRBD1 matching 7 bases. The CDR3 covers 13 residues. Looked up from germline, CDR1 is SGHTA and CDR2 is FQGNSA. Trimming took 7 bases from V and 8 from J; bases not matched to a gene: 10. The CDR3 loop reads CASTQDREEGYTF. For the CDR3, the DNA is TGTGCCAGCACCCAAGACAGGGAGGAAGGCTACACCTTC.